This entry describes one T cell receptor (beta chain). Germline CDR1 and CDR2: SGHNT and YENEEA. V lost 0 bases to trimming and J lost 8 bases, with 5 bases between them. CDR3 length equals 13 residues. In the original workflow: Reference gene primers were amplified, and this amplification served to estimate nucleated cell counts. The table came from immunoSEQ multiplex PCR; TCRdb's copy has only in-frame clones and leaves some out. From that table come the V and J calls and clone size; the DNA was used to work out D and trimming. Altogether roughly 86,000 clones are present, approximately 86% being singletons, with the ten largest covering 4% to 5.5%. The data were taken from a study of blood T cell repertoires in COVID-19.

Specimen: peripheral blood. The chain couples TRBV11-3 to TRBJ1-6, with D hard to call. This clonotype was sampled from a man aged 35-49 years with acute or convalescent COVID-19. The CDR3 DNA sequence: TGTGCCAGCAGCTTAGAGGCTCATTCACCCCTCCACTTT. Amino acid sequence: CASSLEAHSPLHF.